The sequence of this TCR beta chain was determined in a study of blood T cell repertoires in COVID-19. At the level of the study: The origin of the acute and convalescent COVID-19 samples was the United States, Italy and Spain. T cells, B-cell-depleted T cells, or PBMCs supplied cDNA or gDNA.

Methods used by the authors: For nucleated cells, counts were estimated from reference gene primer amplification. Assay used: immunoSEQ multiplex PCR; TCRdb lists only in-frame clones, some missing. The V and J calls and clone size come from that table; D and trimming were worked out from the DNA. Seen here are around 290,000 clones, 70% to 90% observed once, and the top ten hold roughly 14%. It was during active infection that Seattle patients were enrolled and then longitudinally followed. Sequencing was done on a sample of peripheral blood. The clonotype was recovered from a woman in her seventies with COVID-19, enrolled during active disease.

The CDR3 protein is CASSFGQGAREQYF. Here the CDR3 DNA reads TGCGCCAGCAGCTTTGGACAGGGGGCGCGAGAGCAGTACTTC. The chain is built from TRBV5-1 and TRBJ2-7; TRBD1 aligns across 11 bases. CDR3 length equals 14 residues. From germline, CDR1 is SGHRS and CDR2 YFSETQ. V lost 2 bases to trimming and J lost 7 bases; unmatched junction nucleotides: 5.